The clone carrying this TCR beta chain appeared a single time. Original analysis: Quantification of nucleated cells was approximated via reference gene primer amplification. Generated by immunoSEQ multiplex PCR, the TCRdb table keeps only in-frame clones and is missing some. V and J calls and clone size are copied from that table; D and trimming were computed from the DNA. The data contain more than 350,000 clones, over 75% of them singletons. Germline trimming cut 4 bases from V and 0 bases from J; bases unmatched to any gene: 4. Germline V gene sequence: CDR1 MNHEY, CDR2 SMNVEV (reference sequence). The CDR3 is made up of 15 amino acids. The data belong to a study of blood T cell repertoires in COVID-19.

This clonotype was sampled from a woman aged 18-29 years who had been exposed to COVID-19. This rearrangement joins TRBV27 to TRBJ2-7; 9 positions match TRBD2. Sequenced material: PBMCs or T cells enriched from blood (not recorded which). The CDR3 sequence: CASSYSSGSSYEQYF. The CDR3 DNA reads TGTGCCAGCAGTTACAGTAGCGGGAGCTCCTACGAGCAGTACTTC.